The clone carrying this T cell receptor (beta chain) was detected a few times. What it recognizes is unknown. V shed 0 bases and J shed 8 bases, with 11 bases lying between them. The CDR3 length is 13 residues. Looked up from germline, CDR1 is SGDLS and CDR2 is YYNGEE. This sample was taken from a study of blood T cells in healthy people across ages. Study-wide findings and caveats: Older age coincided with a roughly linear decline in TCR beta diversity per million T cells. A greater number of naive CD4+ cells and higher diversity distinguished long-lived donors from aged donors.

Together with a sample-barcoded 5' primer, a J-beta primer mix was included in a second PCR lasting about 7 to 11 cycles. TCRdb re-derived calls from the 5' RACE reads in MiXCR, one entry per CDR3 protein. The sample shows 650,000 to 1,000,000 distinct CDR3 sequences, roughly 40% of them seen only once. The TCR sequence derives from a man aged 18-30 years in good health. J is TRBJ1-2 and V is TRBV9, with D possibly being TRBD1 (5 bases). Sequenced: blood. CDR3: CASSVERGEGYTF. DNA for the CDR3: TGTGCCAGCAGCGTAGAGAGGGGAGAGGGCTACACCTTC.